Sequencing of this TCR beta chain was carried out in a study of CD8 T cells in Susac syndrome. Random hexamers primed reverse transcription of 0.5 to 1 ug RNA. MiXCR, run by TCRdb on the immunoSEQ multiplex PCR reads, gives a single entry per CDR3 protein. The profile shows 130,000 to 150,000 distinct CDR3 sequences, approximately 93% of them singletons. J was trimmed by 1 base and V by 1 base; bases with no gene match: 7. Per germline, CDR1 SGHVS and CDR2 FQNEAQ. This CDR3 has 18 amino acids. The genes are TRBV7-8 and TRBJ2-7, with TRBD2 matching over 13 bases. Sequencing was carried out using CD4+ T cells from PBMCs. This TCR was sampled from a human donor in good health. The CDR3 sequence is CASSLGLGLAGSSYEQYF. The CDR3 DNA reads TGTGCCAGCAGCTTAGGATTGGGACTAGCGGGAAGTTCCTACGAGCAGTACTTC.